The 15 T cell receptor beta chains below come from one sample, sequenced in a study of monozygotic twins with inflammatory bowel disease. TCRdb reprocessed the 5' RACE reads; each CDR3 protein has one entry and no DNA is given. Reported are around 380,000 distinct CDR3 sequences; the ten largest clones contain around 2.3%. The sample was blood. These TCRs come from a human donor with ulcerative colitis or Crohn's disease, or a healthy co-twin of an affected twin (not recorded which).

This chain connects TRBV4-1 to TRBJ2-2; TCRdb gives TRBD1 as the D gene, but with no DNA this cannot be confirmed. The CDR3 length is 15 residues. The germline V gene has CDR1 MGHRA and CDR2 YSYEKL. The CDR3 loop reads CASSPDSANTGELFF.

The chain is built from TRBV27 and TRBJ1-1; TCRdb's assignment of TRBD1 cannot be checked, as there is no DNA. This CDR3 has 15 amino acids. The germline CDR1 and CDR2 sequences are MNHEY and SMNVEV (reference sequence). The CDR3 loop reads CASTTTDTELSEAFF.

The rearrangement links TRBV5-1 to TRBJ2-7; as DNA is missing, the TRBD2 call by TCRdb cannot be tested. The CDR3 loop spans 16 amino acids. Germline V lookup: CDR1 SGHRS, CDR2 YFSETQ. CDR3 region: CASSPGLAGEDYEQYF. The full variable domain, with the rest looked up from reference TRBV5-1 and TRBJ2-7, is KAGVTQTPRYLIKTRGQQVTLSCSPISGHRSVSWYQQTPGQGLQFLFEYFSETQRNKGNFPGRFSGRQFSNSRSEMNVSTLELGDSALYLCASSPGLAGEDYEQYFGPGTRLTVT.

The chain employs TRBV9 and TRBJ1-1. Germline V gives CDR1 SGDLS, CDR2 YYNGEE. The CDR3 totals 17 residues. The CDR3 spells CASSASSGSGGNTEAFF.

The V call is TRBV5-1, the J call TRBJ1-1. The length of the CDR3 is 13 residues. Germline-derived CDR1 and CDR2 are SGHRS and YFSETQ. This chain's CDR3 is CASSSRPNTEAFF. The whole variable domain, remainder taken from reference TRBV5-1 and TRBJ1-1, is KAGVTQTPRYLIKTRGQQVTLSCSPISGHRSVSWYQQTPGQGLQFLFEYFSETQRNKGNFPGRFSGRQFSNSRSEMNVSTLELGDSALYLCASSSRPNTEAFFGQGTRLTVV.

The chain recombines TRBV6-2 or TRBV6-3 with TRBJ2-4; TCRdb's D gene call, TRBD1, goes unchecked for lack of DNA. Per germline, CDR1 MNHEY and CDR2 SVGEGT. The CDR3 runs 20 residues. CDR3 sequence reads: CASSYSKTGLSLLAKNIQYF.

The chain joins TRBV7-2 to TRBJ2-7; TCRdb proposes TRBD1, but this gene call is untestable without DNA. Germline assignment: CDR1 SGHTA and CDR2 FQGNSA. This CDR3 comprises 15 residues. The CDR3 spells CASSSVGQGVYEQYF.

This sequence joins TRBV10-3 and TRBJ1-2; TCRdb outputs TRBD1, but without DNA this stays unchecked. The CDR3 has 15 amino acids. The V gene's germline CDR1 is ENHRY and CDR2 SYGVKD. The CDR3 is CAIRASAGLNYGYTF.

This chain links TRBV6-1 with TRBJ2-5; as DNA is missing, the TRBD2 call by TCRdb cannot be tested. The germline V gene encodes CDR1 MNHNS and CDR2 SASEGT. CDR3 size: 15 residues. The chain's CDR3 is CASSGPLSGRRTQYF.

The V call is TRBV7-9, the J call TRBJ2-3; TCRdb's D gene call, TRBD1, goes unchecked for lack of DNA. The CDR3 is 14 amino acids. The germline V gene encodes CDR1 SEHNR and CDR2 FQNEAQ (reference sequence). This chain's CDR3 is CASSLRGVPDTQYF. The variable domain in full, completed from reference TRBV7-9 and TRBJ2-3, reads DTGVSQNPRHKITKRGQNVTFRCDPISEHNRLYWYRQTLGQGPEFLTYFQNEAQLEKSRLLSDRFSAERPKGSFSTLEIQRTEQGDSAMYLCASSLRGVPDTQYFGPGTRLTVL.

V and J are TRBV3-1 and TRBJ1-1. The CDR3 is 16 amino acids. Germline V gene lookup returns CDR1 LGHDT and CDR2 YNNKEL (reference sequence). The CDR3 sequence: CASSQLRGLSEKRAFF.

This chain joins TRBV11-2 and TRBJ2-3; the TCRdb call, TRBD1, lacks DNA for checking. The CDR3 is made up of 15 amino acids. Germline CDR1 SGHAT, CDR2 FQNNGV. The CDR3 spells CASKSSKRGLDTQYF.

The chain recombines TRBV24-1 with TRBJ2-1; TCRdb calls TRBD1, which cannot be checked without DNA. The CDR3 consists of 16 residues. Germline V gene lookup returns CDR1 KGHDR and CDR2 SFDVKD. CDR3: CATSDPRGAIVAEQFF.

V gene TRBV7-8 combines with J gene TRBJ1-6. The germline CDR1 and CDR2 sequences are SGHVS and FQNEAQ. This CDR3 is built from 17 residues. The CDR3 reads CASILGVRTLNNSPLHF. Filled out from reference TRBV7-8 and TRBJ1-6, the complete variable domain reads GAGVSQSPRYKVAKRGQDVALRCDPISGHVSLFWYQQALGQGPEFLTYFQNEAQLDKSGLPSDRFFAERPEGSVSTLKIQRTQQEDSAVYLCASILGVRTLNNSPLHFGNGTRLTVT.

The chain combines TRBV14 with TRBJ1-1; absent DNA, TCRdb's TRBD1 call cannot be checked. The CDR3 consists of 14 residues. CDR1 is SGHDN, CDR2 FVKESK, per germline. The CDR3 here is CASSQRTGNTEAFF.